Shown below are 7 T cell receptor beta chains from a single sample sequenced in a study of identical twins. TCRdb re-called the 5' RACE reads through MiXCR, storing one row per CDR3 protein. The table shows more than 1.5 million distinct CDR3 sequences, with more than 30% occurring only once. The material sequenced was cord blood. These receptors were collected from a newborn girl in good health.

In this sample, this clonotype turned up a few times. V and J are TRBV6-6 and TRBJ2-4; D is possibly TRBD1 (6 bases). The germline V and J ends were trimmed by 8 bases and 3 bases, with 17 bases remaining between them. This CDR3 region has 15 residues. Germline assignment: CDR1 MNHNY and CDR2 SVGAGI (reference sequence). CDR3 amino acids: CASRMGGDNKNIQYF. Written as DNA, the CDR3 is TGTGCCAGCCGTATGGGTGGGGACAACAAAAACATTCAGTACTTC.

This chain connects TRBV12-3 or TRBV12-4 to TRBJ1-3; D gene ambiguous. The length of the CDR3 is 15 residues. Between the trimmed V and J ends, which lost 3 bases and 2 bases, there was a span of 11 bases. The CDR3 coding sequence is TGTGCCAGCAGTTTGGGTTGGCCGCCTGGAAACACCATATATTTT. It yields the protein CASSLGWPPGNTIYF.

V and J are TRBV5-1 and TRBJ1-1; D not certain. Germline CDR1 is SGHRS and CDR2 is YFSETQ. Trimming shortened V by 0 bases and J by 3 bases, and 12 bases separated the two germline ends. CDR3 length equals 15 residues. The CDR3 DNA follows: TGCGCCAGCAGCTTGGGTTGGGATCCCTACACTGAAGCTTTCTTT. Translating it yields CASSLGWDPYTEAFF. Full variable domain (missing parts from reference TRBV5-1 and TRBJ1-1): KAGVTQTPRYLIKTRGQQVTLSCSPISGHRSVSWYQQTPGQGLQFLFEYFSETQRNKGNFPGRFSGRQFSNSRSEMNVSTLELGDSALYLCASSLGWDPYTEAFFGQGTRLTVV.

This clonotype was observed once. The chain joins TRBV6-5 to TRBJ1-6; unclear D gene. This CDR3 comprises 17 residues. Trimming took 4 bases from V and 0 from J, leaving 13 bases between them. The V gene's germline CDR1 is MNHEY and CDR2 SVGAGI. This chain's CDR3 is CASSSTSWYSYNSPLHF. The CDR3 coding sequence is TGTGCCAGCAGTTCAACGTCGTGGTACTCCTATAATTCACCCCTCCACTTT.

V gene TRBV11-1 combines with J gene TRBJ2-3, with D possibly called TRBD1 or TRBD2 (6 bases each). Germline loops: CDR1 SGHAT, CDR2 FQDESV (reference sequence). V was shortened by 5 bases and J by 3 bases, with 15 bases between the two germline ends. This CDR3 is 15 amino acids long. The CDR3 coding sequence is TGTGCCAGCAGCCCCAGTAGGGGGGTGACAGATACGCAGTATTTT. Amino acid sequence: CASSPSRGVTDTQYF.

The chain links TRBV7-2 to TRBJ2-7; D is undetermined. The V gene lost 2 bases and the J gene lost 0 bases, with 11 bases spanning the gap. Germline loops: CDR1 SGHTA, CDR2 FQGNSA. The CDR3 totals 15 residues. The CDR3 nucleotides are TGTGCCAGCAGCTTAAGACGGGCCAGCTCCTACGAGCAGTACTTC. Its translation is CASSLRRASSYEQYF. The variable domain in full, completed from reference TRBV7-2 and TRBJ2-7, reads GAGVSQSPSNKVTEKGKDVELRCDPISGHTALYWYRQSLGQGLEFLIYFQGNSAPDKSGLPSDRFSAERTGGSVSTLTIQRTQQEDSAVYLCASSLRRASSYEQYFGPGTRLTVT.

The J gene is TRBJ1-5, the V gene TRBV4-2; 8 bases fit TRBD1. The junction had 2 bases not matched to a gene; V was cut back by 3 bases and J by 7 bases. CDR3 length: 13 amino acids. Germline loops: CDR1 LGHNA, CDR2 YNFKEQ. CDR3 amino acids: CASSQDREQPQHF. CDR3 nucleotide sequence: TGTGCCAGCAGCCAGGACAGGGAACAGCCCCAGCATTTT.